This T cell receptor (beta chain) was sequenced during a study of OX40 agonist ivuxolimab in advanced cancers. Points from the study as a whole: CD8+ T cells were the subset that, on average, had more expanded clones than CD4+. Antigen specificity remained undetermined for the expanded peripheral T cells.

Concerning this clone: Antigen: not known.

At baseline, cycle 4 day 1, and cycle 7 day 1, blood was sampled. The repertoire was sequenced with immunoSEQ multiplex PCR; TCRdb's copy has only in-frame clones and lacks some. The table lists under 100,000 clones, about 91% of them singletons. Germline CDR1 is SGHRS and CDR2 is YFSETQ. This CDR3 comprises 16 residues. J lost 3 bases, V lost 4 bases, and 6 bases had no gene match. V usage is TRBV5-1 and J usage is TRBJ2-2; 10 bases fit TRBD1. The source was CD4+ or CD8+ T cells sorted from blood, collected in a trial of the OX40 agonist ivuxolimab. This TCR derives from an adult with an advanced solid tumor such as melanoma, head and neck, liver or kidney cancer. CDR3 DNA sequence: TGCGCCAGCAGCGTCACCGGGACAGGGGACACCGGGGAGCTGTTTTTT. Protein: CASSVTGTGDTGELFF.